The rows below give T cell receptor beta chains drawn from one sample of a study of blood T cell repertoires in COVID-19. Produced via immunoSEQ multiplex PCR; TCRdb's table is partial and in-frame only. Among a few hundred thousand clones listed, roughly nine tenths were seen once. Sequenced material: PBMCs or T cells enriched from blood (not recorded which). The receptors derive from a woman aged 40 to 50 who had been exposed to COVID-19. The CDR3 runs from the conserved cysteine through the conserved F or W. The order of the fields is clone size, D gene, J gene, CDR3 length, V gene, CDR3 DNA, CDR3 protein. D genes are given only for firm matches. Size is omitted from some rows. Given values are once, few, many or a class for expanded clones.

abundance: NA
d_gene: NA
j_gene: TRBJ1-2
len: 15
v_gene: TRBV27
CDR3nt: TGTGCCAGCAGTCGGGGGACCGTCCCTAACTATGGCTACACCTTC
CDR3aa: CASSRGTVPNYGYTF

abundance: NA
d_gene: TRBD1
j_gene: TRBJ1-1
len: 15
v_gene: TRBV15
CDR3nt: TGTGCCACCAGCCCCCGGACAGGGATGAACACTGAAGCTTTCTTT
CDR3aa: CATSPRTGMNTEAFF

abundance: NA
d_gene: TRBD1
j_gene: TRBJ2-4
len: 15
v_gene: TRBV20-1
CDR3nt: TGCAGTGCTAGTGTCCGGGACAGGGGTCAGGACATTCAGTACTTC
CDR3aa: CSASVRDRGQDIQYF

abundance: few
d_gene: NA
j_gene: TRBJ1-2
len: 12
v_gene: TRBV6-5
CDR3nt: TGTGCCAGCACCTTAGACACCTATGGCTACACCTTC
CDR3aa: CASTLDTYGYTF

abundance: NA
d_gene: TRBD2
j_gene: TRBJ2-3
len: 16
v_gene: TRBV4-3
CDR3nt: TGCGCCAGCAGCCAAGAAGCTAGCGGGAGGGCAAATACGCAGTATTTT
CDR3aa: CASSQEASGRANTQYF

abundance: NA
d_gene: TRBD2
j_gene: TRBJ2-5
len: 17
v_gene: TRBV30
CDR3nt: TGTGCCTGGAATTCGTTAGCGGGGTCACCCCCCAAAGAGACCCAGTACTTC
CDR3aa: CAWNSLAGSPPKETQYF

abundance: NA
d_gene: TRBD1
j_gene: TRBJ1-5
len: 14
v_gene: TRBV15
CDR3nt: TGTGCCACCAGCACCGGGACAGAAAATCAGCCCCAGCATTTT
CDR3aa: CATSTGTENQPQHF

abundance: NA
d_gene: TRBD1
j_gene: TRBJ1-2
len: 14
v_gene: TRBV5-1
CDR3nt: TGCGCCAGCAGCTTAATTACAGGGGGCTATGGCTACACCTTC
CDR3aa: CASSLITGGYGYTF

abundance: NA
d_gene: TRBD1
j_gene: TRBJ2-7
len: 16
v_gene: TRBV19
CDR3nt: TGTGCCACCCGAAGAGGCGGGACAGGGAGCTCCTACGAGCAGTACTTC
CDR3aa: CATRRGGTGSSYEQYF

abundance: NA
d_gene: NA
j_gene: TRBJ1-2
len: 14
v_gene: TRBV21-1
CDR3nt: TGTGCCAGCAGCCTATGGACAGGCCGGTATGGCTACACCTTC
CDR3aa: CASSLWTGRYGYTF

abundance: NA
d_gene: TRBD2
j_gene: TRBJ2-1
len: 17
v_gene: TRBV28
CDR3nt: TGTGCCAGCAGTTTGGTGCTCCTAAAAGCGGGATACAATGAGCAGTTCTTC
CDR3aa: CASSLVLLKAGYNEQFF

abundance: NA
d_gene: TRBD1
j_gene: TRBJ1-6
len: 14
v_gene: TRBV18
CDR3nt: TGTGCCAGCTCTCAAGACAGGGCTAATTCACCCCTCCACTTT
CDR3aa: CASSQDRANSPLHF

abundance: NA
d_gene: TRBD1
j_gene: TRBJ1-6
len: 17
v_gene: TRBV7-8
CDR3nt: TGTGCCAGCAGCTACCGAAGACAGGGGGCTAGGGATTCACCCCTCCACTTT
CDR3aa: CASSYRRQGARDSPLHF

abundance: once
d_gene: NA
j_gene: TRBJ2-1
len: 14
v_gene: TRBV5-1
CDR3nt: TGCGCCAGCAGCTTAAGACTAGACGTTGGTGAGCAGTTCTTC
CDR3aa: CASSLRLDVGEQFF

abundance: NA
d_gene: NA
j_gene: TRBJ1-1
len: 14
v_gene: TRBV6-5
CDR3nt: TGTGCCAGCAGGAGAAGACAGGCGAACACTGAAGCTTTCTTT
CDR3aa: CASRRRQANTEAFF